Listed below are T cell receptor beta chains from one sample, sequenced in a study of identical twins. TCRdb fed the 5' RACE reads into MiXCR, producing one record per CDR3 protein. Of hundreds of thousands of distinct CDR3 sequences in the sample, over 15% are singletons; the top ten hold around 14%. This sample also appeared in a second study, on T cells expressing NK-cell markers.

Sequenced: PBMCs. These receptors were collected from a woman between 18 and 29 years old in good health. Both conserved end residues are part of each CDR3. The D gene is left open where the match is weak. Not every row has a clone size; where given, it reads once, few, many or a size class.

D gene: .; J gene: TRBJ1-1; V gene: TRBV12-3/TRBV12-4; clone size: .; CDR3 DNA: TGTGCCAGCAGTTCCCACGCCGACAGGCTGAACACTGAAGCTTTCTTT; CDR3 protein: CASSSHADRLNTEAFF
D gene: .; J gene: TRBJ2-7; V gene: TRBV7-2; clone size: few; CDR3 DNA: TGTGCCAGCAGCTTACGGAGGCTCAGCGCTAGCTCCTACGAGCAGTACTTC; CDR3 protein: CASSLRRLSASSYEQYF
D gene: .; J gene: TRBJ2-2; V gene: TRBV9; clone size: few; CDR3 DNA: TGTGCCAGCAGCGTCAACCCAAGCACCGGGGAGCTGTTTTTT; CDR3 protein: CASSVNPSTGELFF
D gene: TRBD1; J gene: TRBJ2-1; V gene: TRBV20-1; clone size: few; CDR3 DNA: TGCAGTGCTCCTTCCTCAACAGGGGGGTCCTACAATGAGCAGTTCTTC; CDR3 protein: CSAPSSTGGSYNEQFF
D gene: .; J gene: TRBJ2-5; V gene: TRBV12-3/TRBV12-4; clone size: few; CDR3 DNA: TGTGCCAGCAGCGGGAGTAGGGGCCAAGAGACCCAGTACTTC; CDR3 protein: CASSGSRGQETQYF
D gene: TRBD2; J gene: TRBJ2-7; V gene: TRBV3-1; clone size: .; CDR3 DNA: TGTGCCAGCAGCCTCGTCTGGAGCGGGGGATCCTACGAGCAGTACTTC; CDR3 protein: CASSLVWSGGSYEQYF
D gene: .; J gene: TRBJ2-7; V gene: TRBV20-1; clone size: .; CDR3 DNA: TGCAGTGCCCTTCGACAGAGCTCCTACGAGCAGTACTTC; CDR3 protein: CSALRQSSYEQYF
D gene: .; J gene: TRBJ2-3; V gene: TRBV7-9; clone size: few; CDR3 DNA: TGTGCCAGCAGCTATCTCGACTTGGTGGCAGATACGCAGTATTTT; CDR3 protein: CASSYLDLVADTQYF
D gene: .; J gene: TRBJ2-3; V gene: TRBV25-1; clone size: few; CDR3 DNA: TGTGCCAGCAGTGATGTGAGGGGCCGTACAGATACGCAGTATTTT; CDR3 protein: CASSDVRGRTDTQYF
D gene: .; J gene: TRBJ2-3; V gene: TRBV12-3/TRBV12-4; clone size: .; CDR3 DNA: TGTGCCAGCAGTTTGTCGACAGGCACAGATACGCAGTATTTT; CDR3 protein: CASSLSTGTDTQYF
D gene: TRBD2; J gene: TRBJ2-1; V gene: TRBV12-3/TRBV12-4; clone size: few; CDR3 DNA: TGTGCCAGCAGTCCGGGACTAGTAATTAGTGAGCAGTTCTTC; CDR3 protein: CASSPGLVISEQFF
D gene: .; J gene: TRBJ2-2; V gene: TRBV6-1; clone size: .; CDR3 DNA: TGTGCCAGCAGATCTCTAGGCCCCGGGGAGCTGTTTTTT; CDR3 protein: CASRSLGPGELFF
D gene: TRBD1; J gene: TRBJ2-7; V gene: TRBV4-2; clone size: .; CDR3 DNA: TGTGCCAGCAGCCAAGGTAGAGGACAGGGCTACGAGCAGTACTTC; CDR3 protein: CASSQGRGQGYEQYF
D gene: .; J gene: TRBJ2-7; V gene: TRBV29-1; clone size: .; CDR3 DNA: TGCAGCGTTGTTGCTGTGCAGGGTCACTCCTACGAGCAGTACTTC; CDR3 protein: CSVVAVQGHSYEQYF
D gene: .; J gene: TRBJ2-6; V gene: TRBV12-3/TRBV12-4; clone size: few; CDR3 DNA: TGTGCCAGCAGGGCGAACAGATTCTCTGGGGCCAACGTCCTGACTTTC; CDR3 protein: CASRANRFSGANVLTF
D gene: .; J gene: TRBJ1-2; V gene: TRBV5-6; clone size: few; CDR3 DNA: TGTGCCAGCACCGTGAGGGGAGAAGTCTATGGCTACACCTTC; CDR3 protein: CASTVRGEVYGYTF
D gene: TRBD2; J gene: TRBJ2-3; V gene: TRBV5-1; clone size: few; CDR3 DNA: TGCGCCAGCAGCTTGGCTAGCGGGAGGAGCACAGATACGCAGTATTTT; CDR3 protein: CASSLASGRSTDTQYF
D gene: .; J gene: TRBJ2-2; V gene: TRBV12-3/TRBV12-4; clone size: .; CDR3 DNA: TGTGCCAGCTACAGGAACACCGGGGAGCTGTTTTTT; CDR3 protein: CASYRNTGELFF
D gene: .; J gene: TRBJ2-2; V gene: TRBV25-1; clone size: few; CDR3 DNA: TGTGCCAGCAGTGGGGACGCCGTTTGGACCGGGGAGCTGTTTTTT; CDR3 protein: CASSGDAVWTGELFF
D gene: .; J gene: TRBJ2-1; V gene: TRBV5-6; clone size: .; CDR3 DNA: TGTGCCAGCAGCTTGGGTTTACGAGTGGAGTTCTTC; CDR3 protein: CASSLGLRVEFF
D gene: .; J gene: TRBJ2-3; V gene: TRBV5-1; clone size: .; CDR3 DNA: TGCGCCAGCTTCGAGGCAGATACGCAGTATTTT; CDR3 protein: CASFEADTQYF
D gene: .; J gene: TRBJ1-2; V gene: TRBV29-1; clone size: .; CDR3 DNA: TGCAGCGTGCACAGGGAGGATGGCTACACCTTC; CDR3 protein: CSVHREDGYTF
D gene: TRBD1; J gene: TRBJ2-1; V gene: TRBV15; clone size: few; CDR3 DNA: TGTGCCACCAGTACTCTACTCCCGGGACAGGGCTCTCCAGAGTTCTTC; CDR3 protein: CATSTLLPGQGSPEFF
D gene: TRBD2; J gene: TRBJ2-5; V gene: TRBV20-1; clone size: few; CDR3 DNA: TGCAGTGCTATTGGGACTAGCGGGGGGGCCTCAGAGACCCAGTACTTC; CDR3 protein: CSAIGTSGGASETQYF
D gene: .; J gene: TRBJ2-1; V gene: TRBV6-1; clone size: once; CDR3 DNA: TGTGCCACCTCTTCCGAGGCCTCCTACAATGAGCAGTTCTTC; CDR3 protein: CATSSEASYNEQFF
D gene: .; J gene: TRBJ2-5; V gene: TRBV5-5; clone size: .; CDR3 DNA: TGTGCCAGCAGCTTGATATCGTCGGAGACCCAGTACTTC; CDR3 protein: CASSLISSETQYF
D gene: .; J gene: TRBJ2-7; V gene: TRBV12-3/TRBV12-4; clone size: .; CDR3 DNA: TGTGCCAGCAGTTTGACCTTCACGGGCGAGCAGTACTTC; CDR3 protein: CASSLTFTGEQYF
D gene: TRBD1; J gene: TRBJ2-1; V gene: TRBV11-2; clone size: .; CDR3 DNA: TGTGCCAGCCGCCTGACAGGGACGGGTTGGAATGAGCAGTTCTTC; CDR3 protein: CASRLTGTGWNEQFF
D gene: .; J gene: TRBJ2-6; V gene: TRBV10-3; clone size: few; CDR3 DNA: TGTGCCATCAGTGGGGGGGTTACTGACTCTGGGGCCAACGTCCTGACTTTC; CDR3 protein: CAISGGVTDSGANVLTF
D gene: .; J gene: TRBJ2-5; V gene: TRBV2; clone size: few; CDR3 DNA: TGTGCAGTTAACCCCCGGCCTCAGATCCAGTACTTC; CDR3 protein: CAVNPRPQIQYF
D gene: .; J gene: TRBJ1-5; V gene: TRBV20-1; clone size: .; CDR3 DNA: TGCAGTGCTAGAGAGGGTCAGGGGCATCAGCCCCAGCATTTT; CDR3 protein: CSAREGQGHQPQHF
D gene: .; J gene: TRBJ2-5; V gene: TRBV5-1; clone size: .; CDR3 DNA: TGCGCCAGCAGCTTGGGCCCCGGGCAGGGAGAGACCCAGTACTTC; CDR3 protein: CASSLGPGQGETQYF